This record concerns one T cell receptor beta chain sequence. Its specific antigen is unknown. Library preparation used the immunoSEQ multiplex PCR assay. For the multiplex PCR, a mixture combining 60 forward primers for TCR Vbeta segments and 13 reverse primers for TCR Jbeta segments was used. The CDR3 region of rearranged TCR beta genes was amplified from genomic DNA with a multiplex PCR assay. The amplified TCR beta libraries were sequenced on the Illumina HiSeq System as 87-base-pair reads. In the source study's methods: A later analysis counted around 72 million unique TCR beta chains across the 600 to 850 repertoires, and 10 million to 11 million of these chains were shared by at least two donors. A nearest-neighbor algorithm error-corrected the raw reads and collapsed the reads into unique sequences, merging closely related sequences to remove PCR and sequencing errors. To assign V, D and J gene segments, CDR3 sequences were aligned to IMGT reference sequences. Each retained sequence needed at least a six-nucleotide match to both a V gene segment and a J gene segment. A rearrangement counted as productive if the CDR3 had no stop codons and remained in frame with V and J, and every other rearrangement counted as non-productive. Following IMGT convention, CDR3 was defined as the stretch from the second conserved V-encoded cysteine up to the conserved J-encoded phenylalanine. In an earlier analysis of some 550 of the donors, sequences lacking an unambiguous match to a single V gene segment were excluded. An earlier analysis of some 610 of the donors called V segments functional above 56.7% productive rearrangements and segregating when the between-donor standard deviation exceeded 5%. A statistical classification framework was built for diagnosing cytomegalovirus status from the catalog of TCR beta chain sequences. In a later analysis, TCR nucleotide sequences were compared against IMGT/GENE-DB human TR gene sequences so that V and J genes could be assigned. Using the TCRdist pipeline, a later analysis assigned CDR3 sequences along with most-parsimonious VDJ recombination scenarios. In a later analysis, each TCR beta chain was defined by its CDR3 amino acid sequence together with its V-gene family, and reads without a unique V-gene family were excluded. To address suspected cross-contamination and a sequencing artifact, a later analysis removed roughly 640 highly shared, low-generation-probability nucleotide sequences. In a later analysis, a clonal expansion index for each public chain was calculated from normalized within-repertoire ranks of inferred template counts. A later analysis computed generation probabilities with a VDJ recombination model fitted to out-of-frame rearrangements, and checked the results against IGoR. In a later analysis, TCR-TCR, TCR-HLA and TCR-CMV co-occurrence was scored with hypergeometric tests, and a repertoire-size bias correction was applied to TCR pairs. A later analysis estimated false discovery rates by permuting HLA or CMV assignments 20 times. In a later analysis, co-occurring TCRs were grouped with DBSCAN, and TCRdist sequence similarity was added when clustering was performed within HLA-allele-positive subsets. For co-occurrence clustering, repertoires with fewer than 30,000 or more than 120,000 public chains were excluded, along with 4 to 6 repertoires with anomalous nucleotide sharing. The immuneACCESS repertoire file appears here via TCRdb, limited to in-frame rearrangements. These files lack a portion of the clones; in checked studies, under half of the deficit traces to unresolved V genes, and the cause of the others is not known. D and trimming come from the DNA, and the V and J calls and clone size come from that table. This specimen's table enumerates over 120,000 clones. The ten largest make up more than 0.8% of the sample.

From its cysteine to its phenylalanine, the CDR3 spans 16 amino acids. Of all the DNA, just the CDR3 is kept, 48 bases in frame from base 1. V trim: 1 base; J trim: 10 bases; unmatched bases: 7. Per the germline V gene, SGHNT is the CDR1 and YENEEA is the CDR2. The sample comes from a study of cytomegalovirus exposure and HLA in healthy donors (TCRdb year 2017). As for the study more broadly: An earlier analysis of roughly 570 of the donors reported 250 to 300 Gb of sequence data and 95 million to 130 million unique TCR beta sequences obtained from about 179 million T cells. An early release that covered roughly 600 HLA-typed donors contained approximately 300 gigabases of sequencing data and 75 million to 100 million unique TCR sequences. Of the 350 to 450 genotyped donors, over 65% fell in the genetic ancestry cluster associated with self-reported Caucasian donors. The study aimed to test whether cataloging public T cell receptors could reveal signatures of past pathogen exposure. The study profiled the T cell repertoires of hundreds of subjects by immunosequencing and related them to cytomegalovirus serostatus. In addition to the first cohort of 650 to 750 subjects, a separate validation cohort of 130 or so different subjects was used. The study combined high-throughput TCR immunosequencing, statistical association of individual TCRs with disease status, and machine learning to predict cytomegalovirus infection status. A later analysis re-examined previously published TCR beta repertoires from more than 550 donors and added high-resolution HLA genotyping to investigate patterns of TCR occurrence. In the later analysis, no new phenotypic data were used to find candidate immune exposures; instead, reliance was placed on TCR beta sequences and their occurrence across donors. In an earlier analysis of 587 of the donors, high-throughput TCR beta sequencing was used to judge whether each TCR beta V gene segment behaved as functional or pseudogenic. Donor age, sex, ethnicity and CMV serostatus were collected together with the repertoire data. A later genetic analysis took genome-wide SNP genotypes for about three fifths of the 666 donors and used that subset as a discovery cohort. Every discovery cohort repertoire had been produced on one sequencing platform. Class I and class II HLA loci were covered by the typing at four-digit resolution. Typing coverage varied by locus: roughly 629-640 donors for A, B, C, DRB1 and DQB1; more than 500 for DQA1; more than 600 for DPA1; roughly 450 for DPB1. Five DR-DQ haplotypes were handled as single units for association and clustering because linkage in the cohort was strong. Among around 400 genotyped donors of the cohort, an average of roughly 230,000 unique TCR beta nucleotide sequences was sequenced per donor, of which roughly 17% were non-productive.

The cohort consisted of some 730 healthy bone marrow donors. All cohort members were sampled while nominally healthy, although unrecorded immune exposures were likely present. The donor was CMV seronegative and belonged to the group of 350 to 400 seronegative cohort members. Every donor gave a peripheral blood sample, and the peripheral blood mononuclear cells from that sample were used for TCR beta sequencing. The Qiagen DNeasy Blood Extraction Kit was used to extract genomic DNA from the blood cell samples. Broader findings and caveats from the paper: In a later analysis, most CMV-associated TCR beta chains were found to appear HLA-restricted, with HLA associations seemingly driven largely by CMV exposure. V-gene and J-gene trimming of TCR beta chains was associated with a missense DCLRE1C variant in a later genetic analysis, and the association was replicated in an independent cohort. Broadly in line with IMGT annotations, most TCR beta V segments showed up in productive rearrangements about 87% or about 30% of the time in an earlier analysis of around 600 of the donors. A total of fewer than 200 TCR beta chains were listed by the study as associated with cytomegalovirus. HLA typing was unavailable for some donors at each locus, so association tests used only the typed subset. Sequencing depth was assumed to be roughly uniform across donors in the presence/absence analyses, though that assumption may not hold. The cohort was sequenced for TCR beta chains only, and without alpha or paired-chain data the features that could be detected were limited. Compared with the roughly 720-donor mean, donors in an Asian-associated ancestry cluster had fewer N-insertions in productive TCRs, according to a later genetic analysis. While some public TCRs were present in many individuals, most TCR sequences turned up only very rarely across donors. Assigning TCR associations to individual alleles was difficult when HLA alleles, especially DR and DQ, strongly co-occurred. A few of the identified cytomegalovirus-associated TCR beta chains were confirmed in vitro to be specific for cytomegalovirus antigens. In a later analysis, HLA-associated TCR beta chains showed more clonal expansion and lower generation probabilities than non-associated chains that were equally common. The only immune exposure information available for the cohort was CMV serostatus. The classifier was reported to diagnose cytomegalovirus status with high specificity and sensitivity in both the original cohort and the validation cohort. In a later analysis, several top co-occurrence clusters were reported to appear linked to parvovirus B19, influenza, CMV and Epstein-Barr virus. A later analysis found that TCR association rates varied across HLA loci, with DRB1 alleles showing the most associated TCRs and HLA-C alleles the fewest. In a later analysis, 16,951 TCR beta sequences were associated with specific HLA alleles at a false discovery rate of 0.05. Some IMGT-functional V segments, including TRBV6-2 and TRBV6-3, could not be told apart with the 87-base-pair reads, so those segments were excluded. According to the authors, the approach could potentially be generalized to other disease states and immunological phenotypes. The earlier analysis of about 600 of the donors excluded some 15 rarely observed V segments, including chromosome 9 orphons, because counts were too low. Correlated functional status among segregating V segments might be attributable to linkage disequilibrium, but an unknown experimental factor could not be ruled out. The sequencing pipeline was judged likely to have produced a cluster of highly shared sequence variants as a technical artifact. A further reported finding was that TCR beta sequences accurately predicted the HLA-A and HLA-B alleles for most subjects in the first cohort.

This receptor was obtained from a male donor in good health and CMV-seronegative. Sequenced input: PBMCs. The rearranged chain carries TRBV11-3 and TRBJ2-1; 13 bases in the junction line up with TRBD2. The nucleotides are TGTGCCAGCAGCTTAGTCACTAGCGGGGGGGCTGAGGAGCAGTTCTTC. This translates into CASSLVTSGGAEEQFF.